Listed below are T cell receptor beta chains from one sample, sequenced in a study of blood T cell repertoires in COVID-19. Repertoires were generated with immunoSEQ multiplex PCR, while TCRdb's copy carries only in-frame clones and drops some. Among 310,000 or so clones, 87% were seen once, and the ten largest hold around 9%. Material: PBMCs or T cells enriched from blood (not recorded which). Source of these receptors: a woman younger than 30 who had recovered from COVID-19. CDR3s include the opening cysteine and the closing phenylalanine or tryptophan.

j_call,v_call,cdr3_aa
TRBJ1-1,TRBV7-8,CASSLSGVNREAFF
TRBJ2-7,TRBV6-5,CASRRVAGGAEQYF
TRBJ1-2,TRBV5-1,CASSFEGNNYGYTF
TRBJ1-3,TRBV11-2,CASSLLVQGVGNTIYF
TRBJ1-2,TRBV7-9,CASSSTGDYGYTF
TRBJ1-5,TRBV7-8,CASSLYSRVSNQPQHF
TRBJ2-1,TRBV4-3,CASSQVVASGGWNNEQFF
TRBJ1-5,TRBV4-3,CASSQWTDNQPQHF
TRBJ2-7,TRBV19,CASSPSAYEQYF
TRBJ2-2,TRBV5-1,CASSLIAGTNTGELFF
TRBJ2-5,TRBV4-1,CASSQAASGYQETQYF
TRBJ1-4,TRBV7-8,CASSLVSGYNEKLFF
TRBJ2-7,TRBV25-1,CASSDFDVEGFEQYF
TRBJ1-2,TRBV11-2,CASSLDRGTGYGYTF
TRBJ1-2,TRBV28,CASSPRGNYGYTF